The next 6 T cell receptor beta chains were all read from a single sample in a study of technical replicates of blood from a handful of donors. Libraries were prepared by immunoSEQ multiplex PCR; TCRdb keeps only in-frame clonotypes and omits some of them. The sample lists 65,000 to 95,000 clones, approximately 96% seen once, with under 0.3% in the top ten. The sample consisted of T cells isolated from PBMCs. These TCRs come from a human donor in good health.

This clone was seen only once. V usage is TRBV4-2 and J usage is TRBJ1-1; tentative D call: TRBD1 (5 bases). Germline CDR1 and CDR2: LGHNA and YNFKEQ. With 1 base removed from V and 2 bases from J, the gap between germline ends came to 14 bases. The CDR3 is 16 amino acids. The CDR3 DNA is TGTGCCAGCAGCCAAGCATCCGGGGGGTTTAACACTGAAGCTTTCTTT. The encoded protein is CASSQASGGFNTEAFF.

This chain connects TRBV7-3 to TRBJ1-5; D is undetermined. The CDR3 contains 13 residues. From germline, CDR1 is SGHTA and CDR2 FQGTGA. Trimming shortened V by 1 base and J by 7 bases, and 8 bases separated the two germline ends. The CDR3 is CASSLNGEQPQHF. Here the CDR3 DNA reads TGTGCCAGCAGCTTAAACGGTGAACAGCCCCAGCATTTT.

The chain links TRBV18 to TRBJ1-5, with 8 bases lining up with TRBD1. Germline V lookup: CDR1 KGHSH, CDR2 LQKENI. The CDR3 is made up of 16 amino acids. V was clipped by 3 bases and J by 2 bases; unmatched bases: 6. The CDR3 protein is CASSPGPGQGNQPQHF. DNA for the CDR3: TGTGCCAGCTCACCTGGACCGGGACAGGGCAATCAGCCCCAGCATTTT.

The V and J genes are TRBV19 and TRBJ1-5; D is unresolved. The CDR3 extends over 17 amino acids. Germline V gene lookup returns CDR1 LNHDA and CDR2 SQIVND (reference sequence). V lost 3 bases, J lost 0 bases, and 15 bases lay in between. The CDR3 region is CASSISHDSYSNQPQHF. For the CDR3, the DNA is TGTGCCAGTAGTATCTCCCATGACTCCTATAGCAATCAGCCCCAGCATTTT. The whole variable domain, remainder taken from reference TRBV19 and TRBJ1-5, is DGGITQSPKYLFRKEGQNVTLSCEQNLNHDAMYWYRQDPGQGLRLIYYSQIVNDFQKGDIAEGYSVSREKKESFPLTVTSAQKNPTAFYLCASSISHDSYSNQPQHFGDGTRLSIL.

V usage is TRBV2 and J usage is TRBJ2-7, with 8 bases identical to TRBD1. Germline trimming cut 4 bases from V and 4 bases from J; bases unmatched to any gene: 9. The V gene's germline CDR1 is SNHLY and CDR2 FYNNEI. This CDR3 comprises 15 residues. CDR3 coding DNA: TGTGCCAGCAGTGGATTGGACAGGGTTGGGTACGAGCAGTACTTC. Its protein is CASSGLDRVGYEQYF.

The chain uses TRBV6-1 and TRBJ1-1; D uncertain. Trimming removed 2 bases from V and 1 base from J, with 5 bases in between. The germline CDR1 and CDR2 sequences are MNHNS and SASEGT. The CDR3 is made up of 13 amino acids. The CDR3, as DNA: TGTGCCAGCAGTGAATCGGGGAACACTGAAGCTTTCTTT. It codes for CASSESGNTEAFF.